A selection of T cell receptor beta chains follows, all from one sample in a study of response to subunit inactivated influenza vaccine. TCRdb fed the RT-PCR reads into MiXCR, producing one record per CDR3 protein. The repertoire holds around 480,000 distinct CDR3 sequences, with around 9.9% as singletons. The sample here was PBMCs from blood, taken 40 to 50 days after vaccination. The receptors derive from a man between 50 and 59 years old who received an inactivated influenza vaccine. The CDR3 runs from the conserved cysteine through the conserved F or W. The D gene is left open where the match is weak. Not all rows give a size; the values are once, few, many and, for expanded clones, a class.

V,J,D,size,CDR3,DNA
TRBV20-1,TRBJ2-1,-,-,CSASDRRRIIYNEQFF,TGCAGTGCTAGTGACAGGAGGAGAATAATTTACAATGAGCAGTTCTTC
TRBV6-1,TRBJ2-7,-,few,CASSPQRGRTYEQYF,TGTGCCAGCAGCCCACAGAGAGGACGGACCTACGAGCAGTACTTC
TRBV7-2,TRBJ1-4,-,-,CASSTWGEKLFF,TGTGCCAGCAGCACCTGGGGGGAAAAACTGTTTTTT
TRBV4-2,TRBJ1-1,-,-,CASSQEHNTEAFF,TGTGCCAGCAGCCAAGAACATAACACTGAAGCTTTCTTT
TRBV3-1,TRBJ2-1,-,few,CASSQAEKNTYNEQFF,TGTGCCAGCAGCCAAGCGGAAAAAAACACCTACAATGAGCAGTTCTTC
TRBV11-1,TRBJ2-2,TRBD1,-,CASSRFSTGFEGNTGELFF,TGTGCCAGCAGCCGGTTTTCGACAGGGTTTGAAGGGAACACCGGGGAGCTGTTTTTT
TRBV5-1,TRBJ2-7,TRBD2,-,CASSLSGVHYEQYF,TGCGCCAGCAGCCTAAGCGGGGTCCACTACGAGCAGTACTTC
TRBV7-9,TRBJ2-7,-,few,CASSPGTTSEQYF,TGTGCCAGCAGCCCAGGGACAACCTCGGAGCAGTACTTC
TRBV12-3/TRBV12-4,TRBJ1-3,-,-,CASSLGPYSGNTIYF,TGTGCCAGCAGTTTAGGGCCCTACTCTGGAAACACCATATATTTT
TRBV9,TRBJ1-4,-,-,CASSVDSFNEKLFF,TGTGCCAGCAGCGTAGACAGCTTTAATGAAAAACTGTTTTTT
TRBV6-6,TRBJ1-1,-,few,CASSHLDETEAFF,TGTGCCAGCAGTCACCTGGATGAAACTGAAGCTTTCTTT
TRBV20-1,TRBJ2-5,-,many,CSARTKGGPETQYF,TGCAGTGCTAGAACGAAAGGCGGACCAGAGACCCAGTACTTC
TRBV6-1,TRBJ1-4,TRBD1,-,CASSTPDRAEKLFF,TGTGCCAGCAGCACTCCGGACAGGGCTGAAAAACTGTTTTTT
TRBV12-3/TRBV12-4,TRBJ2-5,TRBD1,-,CASSWPGQQETQYF,TGTGCCAGCAGTTGGCCGGGACAGCAAGAGACCCAGTACTTC
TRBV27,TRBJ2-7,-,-,CASSWKSSYEQYF,TGTGCCAGCAGTTGGAAAAGCTCCTACGAGCAGTACTTC
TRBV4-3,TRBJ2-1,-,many,CASSQVALFNEQFF,TGCGCCAGCAGCCAAGTTGCTCTCTTCAATGAGCAGTTCTTC
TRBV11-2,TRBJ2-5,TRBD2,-,CASSLRLAGNEGTQYF,TGTGCCAGCAGCCTTCGACTAGCGGGGAACGAAGGGACCCAGTACTTC
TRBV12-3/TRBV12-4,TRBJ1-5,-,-,CASSLEQGGNQPQHF,TGTGCCAGCAGTTTAGAACAGGGAGGGAATCAGCCCCAGCATTTT
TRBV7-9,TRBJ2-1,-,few,CASSSSRGITGNEQFF,TGTGCCAGCAGCTCCTCCCGTGGGATTACGGGGAATGAGCAGTTCTTC
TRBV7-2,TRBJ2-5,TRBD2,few,CASSWTSGRVQETQYF,TGTGCCAGCAGCTGGACTAGCGGGAGGGTCCAAGAGACCCAGTACTTC
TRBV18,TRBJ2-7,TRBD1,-,CASSPYRGRGEQYF,TGTGCCAGCTCACCGTACAGGGGGCGAGGAGAGCAGTACTTC
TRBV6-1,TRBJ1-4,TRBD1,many,CASSVEQGTGVEKLFF,TGTGCCAGCAGTGTAGAACAGGGGACGGGAGTTGAAAAACTGTTTTTT
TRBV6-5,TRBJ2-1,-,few,CASSYSSPYNEQFF,TGTGCCAGCAGTTACTCAAGCCCCTACAATGAGCAGTTCTTC
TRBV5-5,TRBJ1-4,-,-,CASSFYGKKLFF,TGTGCCAGCAGCTTTTACGGGAAAAAACTGTTTTTT
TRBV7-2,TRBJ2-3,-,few,CASSKPGPPSTQYF,TGTGCCAGCAGCAAACCGGGGCCTCCCAGCACGCAGTATTTT
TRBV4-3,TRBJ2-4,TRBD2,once,CASSLREGNIQSF,TGCGCCAGCAGCCTCAGGGAGGGGAACATTCAGTCCTTC
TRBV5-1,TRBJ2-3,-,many,CASSLGEPDTQYF,TGCGCCAGCAGCTTGGGGGAACCAGATACGCAGTATTTT
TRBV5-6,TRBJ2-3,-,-,CASSLRERSTDTQYF,TGTGCCAGCAGCTTGAGGGAGAGGAGCACAGATACGCAGTATTTT
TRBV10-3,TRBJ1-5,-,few,CAISEDSIQPQHF,TGTGCCATCAGTGAAGATAGTATTCAGCCCCAGCATTTT
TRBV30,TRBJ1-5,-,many,CAWRDYSNQPQHF,TGTGCCTGGAGGGACTATAGCAATCAGCCCCAGCATTTT
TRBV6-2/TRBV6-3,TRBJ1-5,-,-,CASSRTTTGSQPQHF,TGTGCCAGCAGCCGTACCACGACAGGAAGTCAGCCCCAGCATTTT
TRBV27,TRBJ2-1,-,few,CASSLWPSSYKPHEQFF,TGTGCCAGCAGTTTATGGCCTAGTTCCTACAAACCCCATGAGCAGTTCTTC
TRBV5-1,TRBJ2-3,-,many,CASRSGIHQLDTQYF,TGCGCCAGCAGGTCGGGGATTCATCAGTTAGATACGCAGTATTTT
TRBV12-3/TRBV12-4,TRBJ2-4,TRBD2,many,CASSPRGGGGNIQYF,TGTGCCAGCAGTCCCCGGGGGGGCGGAGGGAACATTCAGTACTTC
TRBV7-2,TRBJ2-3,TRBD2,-,CASSQTSGSGADTQYF,TGTGCCAGCAGCCAAACTAGCGGGAGCGGTGCAGATACGCAGTATTTT
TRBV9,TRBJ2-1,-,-,CASSVAPNEQFF,TGTGCCAGCAGCGTAGCCCCCAATGAGCAGTTCTTC
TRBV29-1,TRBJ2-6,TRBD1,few,CSVLDRAGANVLTF,TGCAGCGTACTCGACAGGGCTGGGGCCAACGTCCTGACTTTC
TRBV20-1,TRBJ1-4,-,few,CSASLGGAKKLFF,TGCAGTGCTTCTCTTGGGGGGGCGAAGAAACTGTTTTTT